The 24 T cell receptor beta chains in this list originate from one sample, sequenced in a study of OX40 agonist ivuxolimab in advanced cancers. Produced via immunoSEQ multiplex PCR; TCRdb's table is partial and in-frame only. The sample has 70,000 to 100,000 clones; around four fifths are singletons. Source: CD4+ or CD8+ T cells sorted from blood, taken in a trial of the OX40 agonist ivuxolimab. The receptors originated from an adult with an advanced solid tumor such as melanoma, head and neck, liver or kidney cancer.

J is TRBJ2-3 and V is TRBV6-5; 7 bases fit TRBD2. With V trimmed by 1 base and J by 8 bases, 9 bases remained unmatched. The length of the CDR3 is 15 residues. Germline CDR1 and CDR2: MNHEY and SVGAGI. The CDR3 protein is CASSYLAGEGRTQYF. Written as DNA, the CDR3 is TGTGCCAGCAGTTACTTGGCGGGGGAGGGCCGTACGCAGTATTTT.

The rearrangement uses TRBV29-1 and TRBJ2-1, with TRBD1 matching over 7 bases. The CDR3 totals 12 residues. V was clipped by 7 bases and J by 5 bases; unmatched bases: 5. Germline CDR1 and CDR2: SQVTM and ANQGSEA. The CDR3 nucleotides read TGCAGCGCCTCACAGGGGAACAATGAGCAGTTCTTC. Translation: CSASQGNNEQFF.

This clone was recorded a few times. As DNA, the CDR3 is TGCAGCGTAGACGGCGCTGGGGCCAACGTCCTGACTTTC. It translates to CSVDGAGANVLTF. The chain uses TRBV29-1 and TRBJ2-6; D is ambiguous. Trimming removed 6 bases from V and 2 bases from J, with 8 bases in between. Germline values: CDR1 SQVTM, CDR2 ANQGSEA. This CDR3 spans 13 amino acids.

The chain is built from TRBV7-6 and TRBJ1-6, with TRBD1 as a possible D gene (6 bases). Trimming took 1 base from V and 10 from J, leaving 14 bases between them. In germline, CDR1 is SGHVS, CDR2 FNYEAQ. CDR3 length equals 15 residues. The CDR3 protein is CASSLELQGRSPLHF. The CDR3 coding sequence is TGTGCCAGCAGCTTAGAATTACAGGGTCGGTCACCCCTCCACTTT.

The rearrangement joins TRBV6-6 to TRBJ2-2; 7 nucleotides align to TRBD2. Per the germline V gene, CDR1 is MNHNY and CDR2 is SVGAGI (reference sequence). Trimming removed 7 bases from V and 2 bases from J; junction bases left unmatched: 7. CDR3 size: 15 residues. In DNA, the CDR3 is TGTGCCAGCACCCTAAGCGGGATAAACACCGGGGAGCTGTTTTTT. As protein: CASTLSGINTGELFF.

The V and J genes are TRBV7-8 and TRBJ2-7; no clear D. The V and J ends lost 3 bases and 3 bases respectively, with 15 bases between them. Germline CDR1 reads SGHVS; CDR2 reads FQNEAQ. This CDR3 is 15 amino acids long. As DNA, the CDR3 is TGTGCCAGCAGCTTTGGGCGTCTACCCGACTACGAGCAGTACGTC. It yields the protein CASSFGRLPDYEQYV.

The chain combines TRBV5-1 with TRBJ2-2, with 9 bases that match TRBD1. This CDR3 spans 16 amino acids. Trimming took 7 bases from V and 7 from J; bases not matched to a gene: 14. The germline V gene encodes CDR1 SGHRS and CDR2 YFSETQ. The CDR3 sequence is CASQFNPGQGIGELFF. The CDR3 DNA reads TGCGCCAGCCAGTTTAATCCGGGACAGGGAATCGGGGAGCTGTTTTTT.

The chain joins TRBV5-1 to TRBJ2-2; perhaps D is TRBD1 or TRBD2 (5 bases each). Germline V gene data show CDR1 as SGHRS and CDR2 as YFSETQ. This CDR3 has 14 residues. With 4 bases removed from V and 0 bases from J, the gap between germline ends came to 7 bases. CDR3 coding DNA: TGCGCCAGCAGCCCGGGACCGAACACCGGGGAGCTGTTTTTT. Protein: CASSPGPNTGELFF.

The CDR3 region has the DNA TGTGCCAGCAGTTTGGTACAGAACACTGAAGCTTTCTTT. It is translated as CASSLVQNTEAFF. The rearrangement links TRBV27 to TRBJ1-1; no clear D gene. Germline V gene lookup returns CDR1 MNHEY and CDR2 SMNVEV (reference sequence). The CDR3 sequence is 13 residues long. V was shortened by 3 bases and J by 1 base, with 6 bases between the two germline ends.

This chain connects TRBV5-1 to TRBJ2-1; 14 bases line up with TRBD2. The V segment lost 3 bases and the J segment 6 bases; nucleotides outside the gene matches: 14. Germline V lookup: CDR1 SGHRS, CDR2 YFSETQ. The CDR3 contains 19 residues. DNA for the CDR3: TGCGCCAGCAGCTCCTACTTTACGGGACTAGCGGGGGAGGCCAATGAGCAGTTCTTC. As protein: CASSSYFTGLAGEANEQFF. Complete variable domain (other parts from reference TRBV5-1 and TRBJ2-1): KAGVTQTPRYLIKTRGQQVTLSCSPISGHRSVSWYQQTPGQGLQFLFEYFSETQRNKGNFPGRFSGRQFSNSRSEMNVSTLELGDSALYLCASSSYFTGLAGEANEQFFGPGTRLTVL.

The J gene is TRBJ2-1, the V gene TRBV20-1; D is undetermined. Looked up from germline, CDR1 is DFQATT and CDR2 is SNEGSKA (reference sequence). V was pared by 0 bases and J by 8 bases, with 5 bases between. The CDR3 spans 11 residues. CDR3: CSARDLDEQFF. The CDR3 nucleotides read TGCAGTGCTAGAGATTTGGATGAGCAGTTCTTC.

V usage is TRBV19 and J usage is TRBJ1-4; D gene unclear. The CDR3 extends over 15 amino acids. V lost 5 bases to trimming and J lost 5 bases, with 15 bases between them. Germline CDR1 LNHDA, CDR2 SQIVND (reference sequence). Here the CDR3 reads CASSASGGRNEKLFF. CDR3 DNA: TGTGCCAGTAGTGCGTCAGGAGGGCGGAATGAAAAACTGTTTTTT.

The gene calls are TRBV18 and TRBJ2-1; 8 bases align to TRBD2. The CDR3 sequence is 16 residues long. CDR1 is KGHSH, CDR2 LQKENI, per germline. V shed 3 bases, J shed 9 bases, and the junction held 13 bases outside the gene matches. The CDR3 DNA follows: TGTGCCAGCTCACCCCCCGGGGTAGCGGGGTCCGGTGAGCAGTTCTTC. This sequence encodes CASSPPGVAGSGEQFF.

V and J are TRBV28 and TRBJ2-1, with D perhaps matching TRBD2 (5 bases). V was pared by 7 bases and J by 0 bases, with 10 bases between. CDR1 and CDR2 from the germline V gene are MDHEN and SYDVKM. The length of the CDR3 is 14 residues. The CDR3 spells CASTPRGSYNEQFF. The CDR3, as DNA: TGTGCCAGCACCCCACGGGGCTCCTACAATGAGCAGTTCTTC.

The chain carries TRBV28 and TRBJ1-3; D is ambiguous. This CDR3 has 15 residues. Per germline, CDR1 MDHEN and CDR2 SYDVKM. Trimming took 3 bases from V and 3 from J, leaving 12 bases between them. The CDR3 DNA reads TGTGCCAGCAGTTTGGGAGGGCAAGGTGGAAACACCATATATTTT. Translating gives CASSLGGQGGNTIYF.

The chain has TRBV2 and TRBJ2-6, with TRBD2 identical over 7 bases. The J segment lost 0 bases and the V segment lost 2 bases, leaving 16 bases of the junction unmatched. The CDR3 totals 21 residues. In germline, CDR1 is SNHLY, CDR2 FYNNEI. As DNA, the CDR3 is TGTGCCAGCAGTGAATTCCTAATGCTGGGGGGGGAAAGCTCTGGGGCCAACGTCCTGACTTTC. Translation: CASSEFLMLGGESSGANVLTF.

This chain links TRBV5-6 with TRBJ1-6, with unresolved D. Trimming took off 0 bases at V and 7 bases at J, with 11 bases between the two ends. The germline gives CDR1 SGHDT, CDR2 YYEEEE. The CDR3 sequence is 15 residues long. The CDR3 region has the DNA TGTGCCAGCAGCTTGGTGCCGGGCACGAATTCACCCCTCCACTTT. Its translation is CASSLVPGTNSPLHF.

The chain's CDR3 is CASSLSGQNFYVDQPQHF. The CDR3, as DNA: TGTGCCAGTAGTCTTTCCGGGCAAAATTTCTACGTCGATCAGCCCCAGCATTTT. This chain uses TRBV19 with TRBJ1-5; no firm D call. The germline V gene encodes CDR1 LNHDA and CDR2 SQIVND (reference sequence). This CDR3 is built from 18 residues. V lost 5 bases and J lost 5, with 25 bases in between.

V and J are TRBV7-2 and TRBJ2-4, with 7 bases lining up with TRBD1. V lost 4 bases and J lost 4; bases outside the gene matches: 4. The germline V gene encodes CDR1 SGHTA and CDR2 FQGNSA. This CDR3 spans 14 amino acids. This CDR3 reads CASSSGQEKNIQYF. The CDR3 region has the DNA TGTGCCAGCAGCTCAGGACAGGAAAAAAACATTCAGTACTTC.

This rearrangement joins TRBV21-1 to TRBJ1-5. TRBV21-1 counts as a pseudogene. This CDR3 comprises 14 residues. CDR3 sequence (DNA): TGTGCCGTACTACCCTCCGGCTGTAATCAGCCCCAGCATTTT. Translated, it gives CAVLPSGCNQPQHF.

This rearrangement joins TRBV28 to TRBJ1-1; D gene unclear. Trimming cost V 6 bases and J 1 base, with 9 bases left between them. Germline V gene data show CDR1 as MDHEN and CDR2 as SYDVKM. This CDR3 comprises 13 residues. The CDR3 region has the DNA TGTGCCAGCAGCTCCACACAGAACACTGAAGCTTTCTTT. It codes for CASSSTQNTEAFF. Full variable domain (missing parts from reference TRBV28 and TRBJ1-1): DVKVTQSSRYLVKRTGEKVFLECVQDMDHENMFWYRQDPGLGLRLIYFSYDVKMKEKGDIPEGYSVSREKKERFSLILESASTNQTSMYLCASSSTQNTEAFFGQGTRLTVV.

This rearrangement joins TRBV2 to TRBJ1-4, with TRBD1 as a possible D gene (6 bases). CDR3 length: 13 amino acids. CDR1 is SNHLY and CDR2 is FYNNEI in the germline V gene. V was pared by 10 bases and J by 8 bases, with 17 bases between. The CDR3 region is CANRRTEQEKLFF. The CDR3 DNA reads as TGTGCCAACCGGAGGACAGAACAAGAAAAACTGTTTTTT. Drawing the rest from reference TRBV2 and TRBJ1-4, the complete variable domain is EPEVTQTPSHQVTQMGQEVILRCVPISNHLYFYWYRQILGQKVEFLVSFYNNEISEKSEIFDDQFSVERPDGSNFTLKIRSTKLEDSAMYFCANRRTEQEKLFFGSGTQLSVL.

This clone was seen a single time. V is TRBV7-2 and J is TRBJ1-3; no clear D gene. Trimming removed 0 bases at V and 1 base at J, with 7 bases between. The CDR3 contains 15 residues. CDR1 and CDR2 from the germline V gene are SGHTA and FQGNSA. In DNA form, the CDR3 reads TGTGCCAGCAGCTTAGCCGGGCAGTCTGGAAACACCATATATTTT. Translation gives CASSLAGQSGNTIYF.

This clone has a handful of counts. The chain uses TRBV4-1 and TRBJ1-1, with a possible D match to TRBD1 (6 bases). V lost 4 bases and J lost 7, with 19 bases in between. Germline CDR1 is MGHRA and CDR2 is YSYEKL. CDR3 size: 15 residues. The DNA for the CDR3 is TGCGCCAGCAGCCGAAAGGCGGACTCACAGGGTGAAGCTTTCTTT. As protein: CASSRKADSQGEAFF.